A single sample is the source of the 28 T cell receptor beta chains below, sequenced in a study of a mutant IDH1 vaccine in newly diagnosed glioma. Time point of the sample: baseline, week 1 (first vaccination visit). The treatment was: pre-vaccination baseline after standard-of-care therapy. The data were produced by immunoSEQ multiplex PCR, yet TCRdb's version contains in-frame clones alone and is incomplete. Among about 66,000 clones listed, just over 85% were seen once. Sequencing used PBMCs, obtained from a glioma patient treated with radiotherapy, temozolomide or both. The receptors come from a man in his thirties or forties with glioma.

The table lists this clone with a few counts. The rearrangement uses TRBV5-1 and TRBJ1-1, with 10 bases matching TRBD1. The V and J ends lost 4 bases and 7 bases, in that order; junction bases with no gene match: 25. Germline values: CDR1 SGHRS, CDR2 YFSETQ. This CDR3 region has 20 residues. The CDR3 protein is CASSLKSPLRTGGLAYEAFF. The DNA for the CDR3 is TGCGCCAGCAGCCTCAAATCTCCTTTAAGGACAGGGGGGCTGGCCTATGAAGCTTTCTTT.

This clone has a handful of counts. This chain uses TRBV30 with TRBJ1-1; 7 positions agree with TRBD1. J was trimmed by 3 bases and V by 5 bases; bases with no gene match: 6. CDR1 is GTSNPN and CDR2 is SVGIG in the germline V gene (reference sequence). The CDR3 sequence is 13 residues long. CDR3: CAWGYDRDTEAFF. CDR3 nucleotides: TGTGCCTGGGGGTATGACAGGGACACTGAAGCTTTCTTT.

The CDR3 sequence: CASSFDNQPQHF. DNA of the CDR3: TGTGCCAGCAGCTTCGACAATCAGCCCCAGCATTTT. The chain employs TRBV7-9 and TRBJ1-5; D is undetermined. The germline CDR1 and CDR2 sequences are SEHNR and FQNEAQ (reference sequence). V was cut by 3 bases and J by 3 bases, with 3 bases left in between. The CDR3 sequence is 12 residues long.

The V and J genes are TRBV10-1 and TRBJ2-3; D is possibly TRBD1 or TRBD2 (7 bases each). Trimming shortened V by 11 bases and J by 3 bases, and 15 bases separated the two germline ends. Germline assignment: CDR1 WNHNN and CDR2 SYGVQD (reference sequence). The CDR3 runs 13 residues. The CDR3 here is CAAGGVLTDTQYF. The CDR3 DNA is TGCGCCGCAGGGGGGGTTTTGACAGATACGCAGTATTTT.

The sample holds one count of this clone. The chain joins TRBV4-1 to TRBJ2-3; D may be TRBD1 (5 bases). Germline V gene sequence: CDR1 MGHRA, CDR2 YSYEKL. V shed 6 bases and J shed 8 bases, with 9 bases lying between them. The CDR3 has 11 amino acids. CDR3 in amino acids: CASSQRGTQYF. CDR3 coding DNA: TGCGCCAGCAGTCAAAGGGGTACGCAGTATTTT.

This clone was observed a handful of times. CDR3 amino acids: CASSKQWGNTEAFF. For the CDR3, the DNA is TGTGCCAGCAGTAAGCAATGGGGAAACACTGAAGCTTTCTTT. V is TRBV28 and J is TRBJ1-1; D remains ambiguous. The CDR3 sequence is 14 residues long. The V end was cut by 5 bases, the J end by 2 bases, with 12 bases between. From germline, CDR1 is MDHEN and CDR2 SYDVKM.

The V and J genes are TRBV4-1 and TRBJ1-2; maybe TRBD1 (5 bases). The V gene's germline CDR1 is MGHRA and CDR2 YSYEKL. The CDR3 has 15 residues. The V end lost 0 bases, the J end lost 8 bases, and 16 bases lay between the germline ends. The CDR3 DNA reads TGCGCCAGCAGCCAAGATGGGGGGGTAGCGCGGGGCTACACCTTC. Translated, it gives CASSQDGGVARGYTF.

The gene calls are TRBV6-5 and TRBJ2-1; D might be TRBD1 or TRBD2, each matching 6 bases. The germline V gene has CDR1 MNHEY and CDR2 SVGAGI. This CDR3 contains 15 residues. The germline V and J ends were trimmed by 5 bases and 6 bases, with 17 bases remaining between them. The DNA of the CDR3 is TGTGCCAGCAGTCGCTCGGGGGCTAGCAGCAATGAGCAGTTCTTC. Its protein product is CASSRSGASSNEQFF.

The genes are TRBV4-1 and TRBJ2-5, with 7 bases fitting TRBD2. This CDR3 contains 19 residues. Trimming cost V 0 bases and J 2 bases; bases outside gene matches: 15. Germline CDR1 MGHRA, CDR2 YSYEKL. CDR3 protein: CASSQDHLGSSGLQETQYF. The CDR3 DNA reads TGCGCCAGCAGCCAAGATCATTTGGGGAGTAGCGGGCTACAAGAGACCCAGTACTTC.

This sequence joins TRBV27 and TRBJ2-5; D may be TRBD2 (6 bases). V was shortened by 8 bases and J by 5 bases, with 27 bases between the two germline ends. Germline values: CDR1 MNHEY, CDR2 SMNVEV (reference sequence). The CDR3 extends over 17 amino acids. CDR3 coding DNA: TGTGCCAGCCGGGGACTCAAGGGAGTTGGAGGGATTGAGACCCAGTACTTC. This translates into CASRGLKGVGGIETQYF.

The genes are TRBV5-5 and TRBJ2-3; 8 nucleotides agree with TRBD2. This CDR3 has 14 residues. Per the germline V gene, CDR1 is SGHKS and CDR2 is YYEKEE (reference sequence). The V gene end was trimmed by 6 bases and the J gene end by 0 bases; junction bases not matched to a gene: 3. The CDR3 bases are TGTGCCAGCACCCGACTAGCGAGCACAGATACGCAGTATTTT. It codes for CASTRLASTDTQYF.

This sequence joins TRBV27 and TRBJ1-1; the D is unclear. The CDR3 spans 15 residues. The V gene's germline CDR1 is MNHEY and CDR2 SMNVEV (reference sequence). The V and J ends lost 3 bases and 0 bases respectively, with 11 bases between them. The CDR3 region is CASSFLGKMNTEAFF. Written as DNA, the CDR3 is TGTGCCAGCAGTTTCCTTGGAAAGATGAACACTGAAGCTTTCTTT.

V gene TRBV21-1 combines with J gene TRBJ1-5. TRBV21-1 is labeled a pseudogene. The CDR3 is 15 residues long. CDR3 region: CASTSRGDSNQPQHF. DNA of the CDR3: TGTGCCAGCACTTCAAGGGGAGATAGCAATCAGCCCCAGCATTTT.

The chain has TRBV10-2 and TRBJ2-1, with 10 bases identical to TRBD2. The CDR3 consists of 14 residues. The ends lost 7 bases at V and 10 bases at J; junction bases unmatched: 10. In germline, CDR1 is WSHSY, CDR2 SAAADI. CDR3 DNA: TGCGCCAGCACCTCCAGCGGGGGGGCCGGCGAGCAGTTCTTC. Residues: CASTSSGGAGEQFF.

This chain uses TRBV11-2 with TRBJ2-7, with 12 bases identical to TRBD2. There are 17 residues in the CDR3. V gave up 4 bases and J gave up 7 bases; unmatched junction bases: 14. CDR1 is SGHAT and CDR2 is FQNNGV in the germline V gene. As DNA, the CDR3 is TGTGCCAGCAGCTCGTATGACGCCGGGACTAGCGGGCGAGAGCAGTACTTC. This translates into CASSSYDAGTSGREQYF.

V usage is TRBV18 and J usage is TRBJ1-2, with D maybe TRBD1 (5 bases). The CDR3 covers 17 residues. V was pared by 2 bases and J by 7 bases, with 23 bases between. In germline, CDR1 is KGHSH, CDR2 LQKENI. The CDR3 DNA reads TGTGCCAGCTCACCATCCCCGGCCCTCAACCGGGACGTTGGCTACACCTTC. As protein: CASSPSPALNRDVGYTF.

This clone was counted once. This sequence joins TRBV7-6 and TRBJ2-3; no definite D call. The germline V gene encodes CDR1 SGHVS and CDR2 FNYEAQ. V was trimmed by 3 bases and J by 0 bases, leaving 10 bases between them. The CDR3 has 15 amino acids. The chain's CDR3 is CASSLPGQSTDTQYF. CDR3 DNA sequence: TGTGCCAGCAGCTTGCCCGGGCAGAGCACAGATACGCAGTATTTT.

CDR3 sequence (DNA): TGCGCCAGCAGCGGGGACAGGGGGCAACAAGGCTACACCTTC. Translation: CASSGDRGQQGYTF. The chain carries TRBV5-1 and TRBJ1-2; 12 bases fit TRBD1. This CDR3 has 14 amino acids. Germline CDR1 reads SGHRS; CDR2 reads YFSETQ. Germline trimming cut 4 bases from V and 8 bases from J; bases unmatched to any gene: 6.

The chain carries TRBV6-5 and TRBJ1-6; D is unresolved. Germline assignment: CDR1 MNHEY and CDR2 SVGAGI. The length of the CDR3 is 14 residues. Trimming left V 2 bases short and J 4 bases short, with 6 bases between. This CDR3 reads CASSYTGYNSPLHF. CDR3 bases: TGTGCCAGCAGTTACACCGGGTATAATTCACCCCTCCACTTT.

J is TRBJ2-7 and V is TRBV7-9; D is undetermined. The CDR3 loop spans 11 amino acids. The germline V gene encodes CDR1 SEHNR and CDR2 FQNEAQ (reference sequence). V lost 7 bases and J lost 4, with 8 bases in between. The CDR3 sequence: CASTPQYEQYF. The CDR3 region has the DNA TGTGCCAGCACCCCTCAATACGAGCAGTACTTC.

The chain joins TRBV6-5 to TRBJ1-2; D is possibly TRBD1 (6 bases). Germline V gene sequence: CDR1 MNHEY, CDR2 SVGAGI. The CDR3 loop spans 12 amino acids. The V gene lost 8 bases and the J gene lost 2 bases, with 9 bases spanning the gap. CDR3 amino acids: CASWTENYGYTF. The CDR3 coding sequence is TGTGCCAGCTGGACAGAGAACTATGGCTACACCTTC.

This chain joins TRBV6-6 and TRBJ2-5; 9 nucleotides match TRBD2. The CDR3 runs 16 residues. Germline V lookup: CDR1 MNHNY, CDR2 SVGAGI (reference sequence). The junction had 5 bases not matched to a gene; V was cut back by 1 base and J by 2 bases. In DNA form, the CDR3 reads TGTGCCAGCAGTTACTGGGCGGGGGGGACTCAAGAGACCCAGTACTTC. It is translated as CASSYWAGGTQETQYF.

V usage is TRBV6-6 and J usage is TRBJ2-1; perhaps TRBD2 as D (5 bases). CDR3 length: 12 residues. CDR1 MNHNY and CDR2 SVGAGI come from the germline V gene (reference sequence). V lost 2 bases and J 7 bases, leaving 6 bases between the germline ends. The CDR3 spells CASSYGLNEQFF. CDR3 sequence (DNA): TGTGCCAGCAGTTACGGACTTAATGAGCAGTTCTTC.

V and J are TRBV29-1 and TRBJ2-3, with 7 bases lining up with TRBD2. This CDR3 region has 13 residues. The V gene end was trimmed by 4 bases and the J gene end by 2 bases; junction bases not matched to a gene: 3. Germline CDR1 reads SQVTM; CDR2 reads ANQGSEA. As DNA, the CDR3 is TGCAGCGTTGTGGGGAGGGTCACAGATACGCAGTATTTT. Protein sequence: CSVVGRVTDTQYF.

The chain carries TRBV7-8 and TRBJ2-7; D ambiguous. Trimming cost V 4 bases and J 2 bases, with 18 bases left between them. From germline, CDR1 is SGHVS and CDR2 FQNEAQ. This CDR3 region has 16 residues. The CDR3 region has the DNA TGTGCCAGCAGCTACGACGGCCGGAAGGTACCCTACGAGCAGTACTTC. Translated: CASSYDGRKVPYEQYF. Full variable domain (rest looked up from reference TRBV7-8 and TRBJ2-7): GAGVSQSPRYKVAKRGQDVALRCDPISGHVSLFWYQQALGQGPEFLTYFQNEAQLDKSGLPSDRFFAERPEGSVSTLKIQRTQQEDSAVYLCASSYDGRKVPYEQYFGPGTRLTVT.

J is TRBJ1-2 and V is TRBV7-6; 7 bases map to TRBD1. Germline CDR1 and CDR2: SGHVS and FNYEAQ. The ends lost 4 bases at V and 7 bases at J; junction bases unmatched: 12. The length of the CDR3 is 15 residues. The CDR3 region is CASSSVPGGGGGYTF. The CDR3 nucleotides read TGTGCCAGCAGCTCCGTCCCAGGGGGGGGCGGTGGCTACACCTTC.

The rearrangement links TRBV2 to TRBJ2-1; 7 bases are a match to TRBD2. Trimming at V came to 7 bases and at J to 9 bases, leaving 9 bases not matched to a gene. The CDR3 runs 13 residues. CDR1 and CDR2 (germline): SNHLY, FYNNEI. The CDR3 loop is CASTATSRSEQFF. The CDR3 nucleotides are TGTGCCAGCACCGCGACTAGCCGGAGTGAGCAGTTCTTC.

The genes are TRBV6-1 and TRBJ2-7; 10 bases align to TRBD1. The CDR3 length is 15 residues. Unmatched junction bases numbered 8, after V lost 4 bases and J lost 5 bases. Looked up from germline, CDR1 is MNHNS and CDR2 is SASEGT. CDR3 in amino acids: CASSAPDRGQDEQYF. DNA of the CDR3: TGTGCCAGCAGTGCCCCCGACAGGGGGCAGGACGAGCAGTACTTC.